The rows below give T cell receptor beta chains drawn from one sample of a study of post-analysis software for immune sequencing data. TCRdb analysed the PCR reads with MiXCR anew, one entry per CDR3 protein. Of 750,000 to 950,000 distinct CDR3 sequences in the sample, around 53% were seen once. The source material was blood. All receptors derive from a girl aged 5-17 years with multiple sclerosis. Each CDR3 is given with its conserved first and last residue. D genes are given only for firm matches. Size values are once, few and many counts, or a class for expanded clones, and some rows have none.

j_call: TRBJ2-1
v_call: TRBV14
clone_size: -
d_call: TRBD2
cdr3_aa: CASSQASGGSYNEQFF
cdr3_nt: TGTGCCAGCAGCCAAGCTAGCGGGGGCTCCTACAATGAGCAGTTCTTC

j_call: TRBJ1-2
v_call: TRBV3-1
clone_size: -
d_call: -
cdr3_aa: CASSHQVWGGRGYTF
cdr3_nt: TGTGCCAGCAGCCACCAAGTCTGGGGGGGGCGAGGCTACACCTTC

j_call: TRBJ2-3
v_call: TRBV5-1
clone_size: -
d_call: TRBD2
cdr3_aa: CASMTSGESTDTQYF
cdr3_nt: TGCGCCAGCATGACTAGCGGGGAGAGCACAGATACGCAGTATTTT

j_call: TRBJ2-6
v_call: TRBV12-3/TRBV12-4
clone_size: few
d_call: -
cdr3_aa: CASSLRGPGANVLTF
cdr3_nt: TGTGCCAGCAGTCTCAGGGGTCCTGGGGCCAACGTCCTGACTTTC

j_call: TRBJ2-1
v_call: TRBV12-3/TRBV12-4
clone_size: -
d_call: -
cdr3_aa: CASSLRALANEQFF
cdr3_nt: TGTGCCAGCAGTTTGAGGGCCCTGGCGAATGAGCAGTTCTTC

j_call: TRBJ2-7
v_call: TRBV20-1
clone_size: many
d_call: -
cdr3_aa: CSARGDYEQYF
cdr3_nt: TGCAGTGCTAGGGGGGATTACGAGCAGTACTTC

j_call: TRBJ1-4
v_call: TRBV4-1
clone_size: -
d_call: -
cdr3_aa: CASSQGRGTNEKLFF
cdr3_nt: TGCGCCAGCAGCCAAGGAAGAGGGACTAATGAAAAACTGTTTTTT

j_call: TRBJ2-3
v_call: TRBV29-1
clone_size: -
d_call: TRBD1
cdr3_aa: CSVEGTGGPDTQYF
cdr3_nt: TGCAGCGTTGAGGGGACAGGGGGCCCAGATACGCAGTATTTT

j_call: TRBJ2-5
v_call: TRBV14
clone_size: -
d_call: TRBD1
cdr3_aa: CASSRGRDRQYF
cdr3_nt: TGTGCCAGCAGCCGAGGCCGGGACAGACAGTACTTC

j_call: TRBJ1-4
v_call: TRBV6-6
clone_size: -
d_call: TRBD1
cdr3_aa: CASSYGQGATNEKLFF
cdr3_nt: TGTGCCAGCAGTTATGGGCAGGGGGCAACTAATGAAAAACTGTTTTTT

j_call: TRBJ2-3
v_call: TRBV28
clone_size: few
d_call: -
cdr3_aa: CASSRIETQYF
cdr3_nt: TGTGCCAGCAGTCGGATAGAGACGCAGTATTTT

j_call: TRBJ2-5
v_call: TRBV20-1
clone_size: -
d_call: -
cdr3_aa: CSASVRGLSETQYF
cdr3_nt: TGCAGTGCTAGCGTACGGGGGCTATCAGAGACCCAGTACTTC

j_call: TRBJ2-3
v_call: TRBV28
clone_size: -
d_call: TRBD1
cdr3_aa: CASNTGVGTQYF
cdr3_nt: TGTGCCAGCAATACAGGGGTCGGTACGCAGTATTTT

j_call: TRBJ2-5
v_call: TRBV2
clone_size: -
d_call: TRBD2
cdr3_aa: CASTLAGGLGRTQYF
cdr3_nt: TGTGCCAGCACTCTAGCGGGGGGATTGGGTAGAACCCAGTACTTC

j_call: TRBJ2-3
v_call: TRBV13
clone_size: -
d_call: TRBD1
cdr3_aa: CASSPRRQGAPDTQYF
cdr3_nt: TGTGCCAGCAGCCCCCGTCGACAGGGGGCTCCAGATACGCAGTATTTT

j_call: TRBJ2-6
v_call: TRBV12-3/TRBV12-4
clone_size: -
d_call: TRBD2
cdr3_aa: CASSKGLAGVSPSGANVLTF
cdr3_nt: TGTGCCAGCAGTAAAGGACTAGCGGGGGTATCACCCTCTGGGGCCAACGTCCTGACTTTC

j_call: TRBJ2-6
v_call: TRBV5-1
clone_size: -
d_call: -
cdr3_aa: CASSTDRDSGANVLTF
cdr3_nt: TGCGCCAGCAGCACCGACAGAGACTCTGGGGCCAACGTCCTGACTTTC

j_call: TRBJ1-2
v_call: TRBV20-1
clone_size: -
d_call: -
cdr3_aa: CSARDWGIAEGYTF
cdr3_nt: TGCAGTGCTAGAGATTGGGGGATCGCGGAGGGCTACACCTTC

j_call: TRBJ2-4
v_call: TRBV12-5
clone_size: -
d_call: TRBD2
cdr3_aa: CASGLGSGTREYF
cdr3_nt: TGTGCTAGTGGTTTAGGCTCCGGGACTAGGGAGTACTTC

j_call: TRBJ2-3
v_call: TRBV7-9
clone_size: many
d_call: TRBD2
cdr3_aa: CASSSRKAGEGADTQYF
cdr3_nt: TGTGCCAGCAGCTCTCGTAAGGCGGGGGAAGGCGCAGATACGCAGTATTTT

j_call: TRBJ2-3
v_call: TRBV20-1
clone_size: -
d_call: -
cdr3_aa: CSARGSWVRTDTQYF
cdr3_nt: TGCAGTGCTAGGGGCTCCTGGGTCCGCACAGATACGCAGTATTTT

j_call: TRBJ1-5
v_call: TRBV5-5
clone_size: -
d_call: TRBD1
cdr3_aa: CASSPRTGQGFFNNQPQHF
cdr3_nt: TGTGCCAGCAGCCCTAGAACGGGACAGGGGTTCTTCAACAATCAGCCCCAGCATTTT

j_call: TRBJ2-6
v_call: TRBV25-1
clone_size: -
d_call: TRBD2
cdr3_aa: CASSERAGTGANVLTF
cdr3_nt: TGTGCCAGCAGTGAACGAGCGGGGACTGGGGCCAACGTCCTGACTTTC

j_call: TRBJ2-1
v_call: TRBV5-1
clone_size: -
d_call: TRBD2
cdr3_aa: CASREWGGLAGRVVSYNEQFF
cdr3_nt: TGCGCCAGCAGGGAATGGGGGGGACTAGCGGGTAGAGTAGTATCCTACAATGAGCAGTTCTTC

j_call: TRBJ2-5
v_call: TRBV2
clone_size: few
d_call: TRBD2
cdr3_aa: CASSWDSGGQETQYF
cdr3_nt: TGTGCCAGCAGTTGGGACTCGGGGGGCCAAGAGACCCAGTACTTC

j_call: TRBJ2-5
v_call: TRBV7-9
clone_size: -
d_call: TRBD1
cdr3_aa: CASRPPGTGTDRETQYF
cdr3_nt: TGTGCCAGCAGGCCCCCCGGGACAGGGACGGATAGAGAGACCCAGTACTTC

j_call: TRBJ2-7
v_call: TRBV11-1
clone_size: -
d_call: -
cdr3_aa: CASSSRASAYEQYF
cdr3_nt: TGTGCCAGCAGCTCCAGAGCGTCCGCTTACGAGCAGTACTTC

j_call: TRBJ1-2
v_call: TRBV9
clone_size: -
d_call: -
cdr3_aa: CASSVGSGANYGYTF
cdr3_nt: TGTGCCAGCAGCGTAGGTTCAGGGGCTAACTATGGCTACACCTTC

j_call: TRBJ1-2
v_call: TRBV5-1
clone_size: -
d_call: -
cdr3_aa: CASSLATGTGGAGYTF
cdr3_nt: TGCGCCAGCAGCTTGGCCACGGGGACCGGAGGAGCGGGCTACACCTTC

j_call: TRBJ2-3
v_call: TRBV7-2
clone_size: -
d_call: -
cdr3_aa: CASRSSRQRFTDTQYF
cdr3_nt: TGTGCCAGCAGATCCTCGCGACAGCGCTTCACAGATACGCAGTATTTT

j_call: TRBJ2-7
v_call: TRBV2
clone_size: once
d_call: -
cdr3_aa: CASSVSGSYEQYF
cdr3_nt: TGTGCCAGCAGTGTGTCAGGCTCCTACGAGCAGTACTTC

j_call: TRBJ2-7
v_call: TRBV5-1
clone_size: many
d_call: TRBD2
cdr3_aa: CASSLAGVSYEQYF
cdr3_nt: TGTGCCAGCAGTTTAGCGGGGGTCTCCTACGAGCAGTACTTC

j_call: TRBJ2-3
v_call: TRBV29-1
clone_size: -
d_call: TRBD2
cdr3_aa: CSVGVLAGVTDTQYF
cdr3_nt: TGCAGCGTTGGGGTACTAGCGGGAGTGACAGATACGCAGTATTTT

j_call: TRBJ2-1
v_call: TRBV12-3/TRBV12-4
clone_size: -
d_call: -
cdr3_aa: CASRPSAPSYNEQFF
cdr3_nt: TGTGCCAGCAGGCCCTCAGCGCCCTCCTACAATGAGCAGTTCTTC

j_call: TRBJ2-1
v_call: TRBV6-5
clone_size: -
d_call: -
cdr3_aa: CASSRTAFSRTNEQFF
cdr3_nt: TGTGCCAGCAGTCGTACAGCTTTTTCGAGGACCAATGAGCAGTTCTTC

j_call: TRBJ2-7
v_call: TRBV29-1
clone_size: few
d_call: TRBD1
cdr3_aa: CSVEEGQADSYEQYF
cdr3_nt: TGCAGCGTTGAGGAGGGACAGGCCGACTCCTACGAGCAGTACTTC

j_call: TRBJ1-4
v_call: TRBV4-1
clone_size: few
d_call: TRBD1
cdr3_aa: CASSHPRGGQATNEKLFF
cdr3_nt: TGCGCCAGCAGCCATCCGAGGGGGGGACAGGCAACTAATGAAAAACTGTTTTTT

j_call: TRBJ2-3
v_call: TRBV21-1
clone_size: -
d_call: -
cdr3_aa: CAAEVDTQYF
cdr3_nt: TGTGCCGCCGAAGTGGATACGCAGTATTTT

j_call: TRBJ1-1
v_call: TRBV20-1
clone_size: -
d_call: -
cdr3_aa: CSARLGLNTEAFF
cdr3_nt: TGCAGTGCTAGGTTAGGGTTGAACACTGAAGCTTTCTTT

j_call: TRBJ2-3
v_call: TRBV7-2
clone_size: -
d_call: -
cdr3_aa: CASSLDLLQADTQYF
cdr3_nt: TGTGCCAGCAGCTTAGACCTCTTGCAGGCGGATACGCAGTATTTT

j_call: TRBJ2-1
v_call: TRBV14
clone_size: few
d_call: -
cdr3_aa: CASSQGSVRSYNEQFF
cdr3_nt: TGTGCCAGCAGCCAAGGTAGCGTACGCTCCTACAATGAGCAGTTCTTC

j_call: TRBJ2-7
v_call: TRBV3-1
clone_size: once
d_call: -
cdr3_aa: CASSQGAEGYEQYF
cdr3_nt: TGTGCCAGCAGCCAAGGAGCGGAGGGCTACGAGCAGTACTTC

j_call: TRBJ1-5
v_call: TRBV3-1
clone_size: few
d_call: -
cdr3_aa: CASSRTDQPQHF
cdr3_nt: TGTGCCAGCAGCCGTACCGATCAGCCCCAGCATTTT

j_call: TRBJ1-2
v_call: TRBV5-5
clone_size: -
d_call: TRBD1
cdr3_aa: CASSLPTTGNYGYTF
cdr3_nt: TGTGCCAGCAGCTTGCCGACGACAGGGAACTATGGCTACACCTTC

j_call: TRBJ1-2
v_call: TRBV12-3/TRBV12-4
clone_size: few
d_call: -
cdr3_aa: CASSPLQKNYGYTF
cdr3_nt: TGTGCCAGCAGCCCCCTTCAGAAGAACTATGGCTACACCTTC

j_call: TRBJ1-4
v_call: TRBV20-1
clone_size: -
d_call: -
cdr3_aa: CSARGVALGQATNEKLFF
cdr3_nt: TGCAGTGCTAGAGGGGTGGCACTTGGGCAGGCAACTAATGAAAAACTGTTTTTT